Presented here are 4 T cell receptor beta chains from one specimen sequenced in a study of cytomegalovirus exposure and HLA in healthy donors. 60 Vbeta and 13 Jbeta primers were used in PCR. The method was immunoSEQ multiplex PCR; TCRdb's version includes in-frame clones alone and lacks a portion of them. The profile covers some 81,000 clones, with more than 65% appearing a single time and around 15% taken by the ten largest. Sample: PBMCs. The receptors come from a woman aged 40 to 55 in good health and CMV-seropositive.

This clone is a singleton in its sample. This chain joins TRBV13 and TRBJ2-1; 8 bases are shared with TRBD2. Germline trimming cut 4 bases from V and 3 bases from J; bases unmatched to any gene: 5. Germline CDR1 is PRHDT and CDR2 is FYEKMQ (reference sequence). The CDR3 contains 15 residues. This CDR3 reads CASSSRLANYNEQFF. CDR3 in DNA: TGTGCCAGCAGCTCAAGACTAGCGAACTACAATGAGCAGTTCTTC. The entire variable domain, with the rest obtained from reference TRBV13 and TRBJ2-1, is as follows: AAGVIQSPRHLIKEKRETATLKCYPIPRHDTVYWYQQGPGQDPQFLISFYEKMQSDKGSIPDRFSAQQFSDYHSELNMSSLELGDSALYFCASSSRLANYNEQFFGPGTRLTVL.

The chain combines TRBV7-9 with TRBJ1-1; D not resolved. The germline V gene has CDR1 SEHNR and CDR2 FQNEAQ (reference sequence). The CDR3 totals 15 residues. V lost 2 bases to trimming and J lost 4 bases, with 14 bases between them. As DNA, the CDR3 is TGTGCCAGCAGCTTACGCTCCGCAGGAATCACTGAAGCTTTCTTT. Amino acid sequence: CASSLRSAGITEAFF.

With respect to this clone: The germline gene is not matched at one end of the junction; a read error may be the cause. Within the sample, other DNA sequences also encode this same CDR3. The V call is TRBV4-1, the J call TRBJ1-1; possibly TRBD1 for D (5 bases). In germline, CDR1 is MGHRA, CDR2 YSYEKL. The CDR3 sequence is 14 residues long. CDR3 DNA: TGCGCCAGCAGCCAAGATGGGCAGGGAACTGAGGCTTTCTTT. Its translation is CASSQDGQGTEAFF.

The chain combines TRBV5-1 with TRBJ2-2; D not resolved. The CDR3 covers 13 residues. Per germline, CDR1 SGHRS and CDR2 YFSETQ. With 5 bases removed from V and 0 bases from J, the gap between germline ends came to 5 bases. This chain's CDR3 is CASSPSNTGELFF. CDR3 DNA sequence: TGCGCCAGCAGTCCTTCGAACACCGGGGAGCTGTTTTTT.